This is a list of T cell receptor beta chains from one sample in a study of T cell responses to AZD1222 COVID-19 vaccine. The method was immunoSEQ multiplex PCR; TCRdb's version includes in-frame clones alone and lacks a portion of them. Seen here are around 110,000 clones, about 90% observed once, and the top ten hold around 8.6%. The sample was peripheral blood, taken 28 days after the second AZD1222 dose. The receptors shown here come from an adult who received the AZD1222 COVID-19 vaccine. CDR3s include the opening cysteine and the closing phenylalanine or tryptophan. Fields, in order: V gene, J gene, clone size, D gene, CDR3 DNA, CDR3 protein. The D gene is left open where the match is weak. Only part of the rows carry a size: once, few, many, or a class if the clone is expanded.

TRBV5-1	TRBJ2-7	NA	NA	TGCGCCAGCAGCTCCGGATTGACCTACGAGCAGTACTTC	CASSSGLTYEQYF
TRBV30	TRBJ1-3	NA	NA	TGTGCCTGGGGGTTATCTGGAAACACCATATATTTT	CAWGLSGNTIYF
TRBV5-1	TRBJ1-1	once	NA	TGCGCCAGCAGCAGCATGGGGACATCAGAGAACACTGAAGCTTTCTTT	CASSSMGTSENTEAFF
TRBV5-1	TRBJ1-1	NA	TRBD1	TGCGCCAGCAGCACGGACAGGCTCCAAGTCTTT	CASSTDRLQVF
TRBV30	TRBJ1-1	many	TRBD1	TGTGCCTGGAGTGCGATTCTCGGGACAGCGAACACTGAAGCTTTCTTT	CAWSAILGTANTEAFF
TRBV5-5	TRBJ1-1	few	TRBD1	TGTGCCAGCAGCTTGCGAGGGGGCTCCCCGAACACTGAAGCTTTCTTT	CASSLRGGSPNTEAFF
TRBV5-4	TRBJ2-7	NA	TRBD1	TGTGCCAGCAGCTCCCGGGACAGCTCCTACGAGCAGTACTTC	CASSSRDSSYEQYF
TRBV15	TRBJ1-5	NA	NA	TGTGCCACCAGCAGCCCCGGACAGCCCCAGCATTTT	CATSSPGQPQHF
TRBV30	TRBJ1-6	NA	NA	TGTGCCTGGAGTGTAGAATCCTATAATTCACCCCTCCACTTT	CAWSVESYNSPLHF
TRBV6-5	TRBJ1-5	NA	NA	TGTGCCAGCAGTCCTAGCAATCAGCCCCAGCATTTT	CASSPSNQPQHF
TRBV9	TRBJ1-2	NA	NA	TGTGCCAGCTCTTTGGGCCCGGGAGGGGATGGTGGCTACACCTTC	CASSLGPGGDGGYTF
TRBV6-5	TRBJ2-7	NA	TRBD1	TGTGCCAGCAGCCAGACAGGGACCTACGAGCAGTACTTC	CASSQTGTYEQYF
TRBV27	TRBJ2-1	NA	TRBD1	TGTGCCAGCAGTCTGGGACAGGGAAAGAATGAGCAGTTCTTC	CASSLGQGKNEQFF
TRBV28	TRBJ1-3	NA	NA	TGTGCCAGCAGGGCTGACAACTCTGGAAACACCATATATTTT	CASRADNSGNTIYF
TRBV19	TRBJ2-1	NA	NA	TGTGCCAGTAGTACCCGGAAGCCGGGGTCATACAATGAGCAGTTCTTC	CASSTRKPGSYNEQFF
TRBV28	TRBJ1-5	NA	NA	TGTGCCAGCAGTTTATTCGGGTGGAATCAGCCCCAGCATTTT	CASSLFGWNQPQHF
TRBV5-8	TRBJ2-3	NA	TRBD2	TGTGCCAGCAGCTGGAGACTAGCGGGCACAGATACGCAGTATTTT	CASSWRLAGTDTQYF
TRBV27	TRBJ1-1	NA	NA	TGTGCCAGCATGGAAGGGGCGAACACTGAAGCTTTCTTT	CASMEGANTEAFF
TRBV7-7	TRBJ2-6	NA	NA	TGTGCCAGCGGGCAGGGAATAAGCTCTGGGGCCAACGTCCTGACTTTC	CASGQGISSGANVLTF
TRBV11-1	TRBJ1-1	once	NA	TGTGCCAGCAGACCTGGGGGCACTGAAGCTTTCTTT	CASRPGGTEAFF
TRBV27	TRBJ1-2	NA	NA	TGTGCCAGCACAGCCGGTGGGGGGGAGAGCGAGAGAGACTATGGCTACACCTTC	CASTAGGGESERDYGYTF
TRBV10-1	TRBJ2-1	once	NA	TGCGCCAGCAGTGAGACTAGCCCAAGCACCTACAATGAGCAGTTCTTC	CASSETSPSTYNEQFF
TRBV11-1	TRBJ2-7	NA	NA	TGTGCCAGCAGCTTAACTCACGGGGGCAGACCCTACGAGCAGTACTTC	CASSLTHGGRPYEQYF
TRBV15	TRBJ2-1	NA	NA	TGTGCCACCAGCAGAGATACCAGGTTCGGCAATGAGCAGTTCTTC	CATSRDTRFGNEQFF
TRBV7-2	TRBJ2-7	NA	NA	TGTGCCAGCAGCTTAGCAGAAGGGTCCTACGAGCAGTACTTC	CASSLAEGSYEQYF
TRBV6-2/TRBV6-3	TRBJ2-6	NA	NA	TGTGCCAGCAGTTACTCGCTCGAGACGGCCCCTGGGGCCAACGTCCTGACTTTC	CASSYSLETAPGANVLTF
TRBV3-1/TRBV3-2	TRBJ1-5	NA	NA	TGTGCCAGCAGCCAAGAAGTGGGGGCCAATCAGCCCCAGCATTTT	CASSQEVGANQPQHF
TRBV9	TRBJ2-3	NA	TRBD2	TGTGCCAGCGGGAGGACTAGCGGGAGGACGGATACGCAGTATTTT	CASGRTSGRTDTQYF
TRBV5-4	TRBJ2-1	NA	NA	TGTGCCAGCAGCCCTGGACCGAGCTCCTACAATGAGCAGTTCTTC	CASSPGPSSYNEQFF
TRBV14	TRBJ1-2	NA	NA	TGTGCCAGCAGCCAAGGAATAGGGGGGGCCTATGGCTACACCTTC	CASSQGIGGAYGYTF
TRBV3-1/TRBV3-2	TRBJ2-7	NA	NA	TGTGCCAGCAGCCAAGGAACGGCGGGGGCCCAACCGTACTTC	CASSQGTAGAQPYF
TRBV6-1	TRBJ1-5	NA	TRBD1	TGTGCCAGCAGTGAAGGTTCAGGGGGAAATCAGCCCCAGCATTTT	CASSEGSGGNQPQHF
TRBV5-6	TRBJ2-3	NA	TRBD1	TGTGCCAGCAGCTTTGGGATCGGACAGGGTCGGACAGATACGCAGTATTTT	CASSFGIGQGRTDTQYF
TRBV27	TRBJ1-1	NA	NA	TGTGCCAGCAGTTCGGACATCGAGTTTACAAACACTGAAGCTTTCTTT	CASSSDIEFTNTEAFF
TRBV11-1	TRBJ1-2	NA	NA	TGTGCCAGCAGCTTATACGGGTCGGCTCATGGCTACACCTTC	CASSLYGSAHGYTF
TRBV9	TRBJ2-1	NA	TRBD2	TGTGCCAGCAGCGCACCGAGGCAGAGGACTAGCGGGAGTCGGAATGAGCAGTTCTTC	CASSAPRQRTSGSRNEQFF
TRBV29-1	TRBJ1-1	NA	NA	TGCAGCGTTGTATTAGTAGGTGAAGCTTTCTTT	CSVVLVGEAFF
TRBV28	TRBJ1-1	once	NA	TGTGCCAGCTTCATTGGAGGGGAAGGGACTGAAGCTTTCTTT	CASFIGGEGTEAFF
TRBV11-2	TRBJ2-7	NA	TRBD1	TGTGCCAGCAGCTTAGGAGGGGGCAAGGACGAGCAGTACTTC	CASSLGGGKDEQYF
TRBV5-1	TRBJ2-1	NA	TRBD2	TGCGCCAGCAGCTTGGCAGCGGGAGGGCCTAATGAGCAGTTCTTC	CASSLAAGGPNEQFF
TRBV5-6	TRBJ2-2	NA	NA	TGTGCCAGCCAGGGACCGTTGGTCCGGGAGCTGTTTTTT	CASQGPLVRELFF
TRBV9	TRBJ2-3	once	TRBD1	TGTGCCAGCAGCGTAGAGGGGGGACAGGGGAGCACAGATACGCAGTATTTT	CASSVEGGQGSTDTQYF
TRBV27	TRBJ2-5	NA	TRBD1	TGTGCCAGCAGTACAGGGGGCGAAGAGACCCAGTACTTC	CASSTGGEETQYF
TRBV30	TRBJ1-1	NA	NA	TGTGCCTGGAGCGAGACTCTGAACACTGAAGCTTTCTTT	CAWSETLNTEAFF